This T cell receptor beta chain is drawn from a study of neurological immune-mediated disorders. There are many counts of this clonotype. TCRdb re-derived calls from the 5' RACE reads in MiXCR, one entry per CDR3 protein. The sample holds roughly 34,000 distinct CDR3 sequences, around 4.5% seen once. Per germline, CDR1 KGHSH and CDR2 LQKENI. This CDR3 comprises 13 residues. V lost 2 bases and J lost 4, with 8 bases in between. The rearrangement joins TRBV18 to TRBJ2-5, with D unresolved. The sequenced sample was PBMCs. The sequence came from a man younger than 35 in good health. The CDR3 region is CASSPENRETQYF. DNA of the CDR3: TGTGCCAGCTCACCAGAGAACCGAGAGACCCAGTACTTC. Together with reference TRBV18 and TRBJ2-5, the CDR3 gives the full variable domain: NAGVMQNPRHLVRRRGQEARLRCSPMKGHSHVYWYRQLPEEGLKFMVYLQKENIIDESGMPKERFSAEFPKEGPSILRIQQVVRGDSAAYFCASSPENRETQYFGPGTRLLVL.